These 20 T cell receptor beta chains share one sample of origin, sequenced in a study of PD-L1 blockade in urothelial cancer. The table came from immunoSEQ multiplex PCR; TCRdb's copy has only in-frame clones and leaves some out. The sample shows approximately 88,000 clones, 84% of them seen only once. As to time point: pretreatment peripheral blood. The material sequenced was PBMCs, taken around atezolizumab (anti-PD-L1) treatment. These receptors were collected from a man aged 55 to 69 with urothelial cancer.

This clone has more than one count but fewer than ten. The chain uses TRBV6-5 and TRBJ1-2; D possibly corresponds to TRBD1 (5 bases). The CDR3 has 12 residues. V was pared by 8 bases and J by 2 bases, with 9 bases between. Looked up from germline, CDR1 is MNHEY and CDR2 is SVGAGI. The CDR3 nucleotides read TGTGCCAGCTGGGGCCCCAACTATGGCTACACCTTC. It codes for CASWGPNYGYTF.

This clone was found a few times. This rearrangement joins TRBV19 to TRBJ2-1, with a weak D call TRBD1 (6 bases). The CDR3 is 14 amino acids. V lost 5 bases, J lost 5 bases, and 13 bases lay in between. Germline lookup yields CDR1 LNHDA and CDR2 SQIVND (reference sequence). The CDR3 DNA reads TGTGCCAGTAGTCCTCTACGACAGGACAATGAGCAGTTCTTC. It is translated as CASSPLRQDNEQFF.

This chain uses TRBV19 with TRBJ2-2; 10 bases line up with TRBD1. V shed 6 bases and J 2 bases; nucleotides not matched to a gene: 3. The germline gives CDR1 LNHDA, CDR2 SQIVND (reference sequence). The length of the CDR3 is 15 residues. The CDR3 loop is CASRTGGANTGELFF. CDR3 in DNA: TGTGCCAGTAGGACAGGGGGCGCCAACACCGGGGAGCTGTTTTTT.

This chain links TRBV18 with TRBJ2-7; 13 bases map to TRBD2. The germline gives CDR1 KGHSH, CDR2 LQKENI. Germline trimming cut 2 bases from V and 0 bases from J; bases unmatched to any gene: 10. The CDR3 runs 19 residues. CDR3 loop: CASSPEDRGLAGSSYEQYF. The CDR3 DNA sequence: TGTGCCAGCTCACCAGAGGACAGGGGACTAGCGGGAAGCTCCTACGAGCAGTACTTC.

The gene calls are TRBV7-3 and TRBJ2-1, with 12 bases that match TRBD2. CDR1 is SGHTA and CDR2 is FQGTGA in the germline V gene. CDR3 length: 15 residues. V was pared by 1 base and J by 9 bases, with 4 bases of the junction left unmatched. The CDR3 sequence: CASSLMASGGGEQFF. CDR3 DNA sequence: TGTGCCAGCAGCTTAATGGCTAGCGGGGGGGGTGAGCAGTTCTTC.

The V gene is TRBV7-9, the J gene TRBJ2-7, with D hard to call. V was shortened by 6 bases and J by 3 bases, with 9 bases between the two germline ends. This CDR3 has 12 residues. Germline V gene data show CDR1 as SEHNR and CDR2 as FQNEAQ (reference sequence). DNA of the CDR3: TGTGCCAGCAGTTTCTCCTTCTACGAGCAGTACTTC. This gives the protein CASSFSFYEQYF.

The chain employs TRBV7-2 and TRBJ1-1; no definite D call. Germline assignment: CDR1 SGHTA and CDR2 FQGNSA. CDR3 length equals 13 residues. V gave up 2 bases and J gave up 4 bases, with 8 bases separating them. CDR3 sequence reads: CASSLWASTEAFF. The CDR3 DNA reads as TGTGCCAGCAGCTTATGGGCAAGCACTGAAGCTTTCTTT.

The chain recombines TRBV19 with TRBJ2-7; D is perhaps TRBD1 (6 bases). Germline CDR1 and CDR2: LNHDA and SQIVND (reference sequence). The V end was cut by 6 bases, the J end by 0 bases, with 12 bases between. The CDR3 covers 14 residues. The CDR3 loop reads CASSRQVSSYEQYF. CDR3 nucleotides: TGTGCCAGTAGCCGACAGGTGAGCTCCTACGAGCAGTACTTC.

V and J are TRBV12-5 and TRBJ1-1; D uncertain. The CDR3 loop spans 11 amino acids. V was clipped by 5 bases and J by 6 bases, with 7 bases between them. Per the germline V gene, CDR1 is LGHNT and CDR2 is FRNRAP. CDR3 in DNA: TGTGCTAGTGGTCGGACTTCTGAAGCTTTCTTT. The encoded protein is CASGRTSEAFF.

V and J are TRBV6-4 and TRBJ2-3; D perhaps matches TRBD2 (5 bases). The CDR3 is 13 residues long. CDR1 MRHNA and CDR2 SNTAGT come from the germline V gene. The ends were cut back, 6 bases at V and 1 base at J, with 8 bases in the middle. CDR3 bases: TGTGCCAGCAGCCGGGAACGCACAGATACGCAGTATTTT. Residues: CASSRERTDTQYF.

The chain uses TRBV15 and TRBJ1-1; D is unclear. The germline gives CDR1 LNHNV, CDR2 YYDKDF (reference sequence). The CDR3 covers 15 residues. V was clipped by 0 bases and J by 2 bases, with 10 bases between them. The CDR3 bases are TGTGCCACCAGCAGAGATGTCGGGGTCAACACTGAAGCTTTCTTT. Encoded protein: CATSRDVGVNTEAFF.

The rearrangement joins TRBV10-2 to TRBJ2-7; 8 nucleotides line up with TRBD2. The CDR3 has 15 amino acids. V lost 3 bases and J lost 3; bases outside the gene matches: 7. Germline CDR1 WSHSY, CDR2 SAAADI. CDR3 nucleotide sequence: TGCGCCAGCAGTGAAGGTCTGAGCGGGGGCTACGAGCAGTACTTC. It specifies CASSEGLSGGYEQYF.

The CDR3, as DNA: TGTGCCAGTATCAAAGGGGGAACAGGGGGCCTAGGTGAGCAGTTCTTC. Protein sequence: CASIKGGTGGLGEQFF. The chain uses TRBV19 and TRBJ2-1; TRBD1 aligns across 9 bases. The V gene end was trimmed by 7 bases and the J gene end by 9 bases; junction bases not matched to a gene: 16. The CDR3 extends over 16 amino acids. Germline lookup yields CDR1 LNHDA and CDR2 SQIVND (reference sequence).

V and J are TRBV10-3 and TRBJ2-7; TRBD1 is a possible D gene (6 bases). V was pared by 7 bases and J by 1 base, with 11 bases between. Germline V gene data show CDR1 as ENHRY and CDR2 as SYGVKD. The CDR3 has 13 residues. DNA of the CDR3: TGTGCCATCACCGAGACAGGTTCCTACGAGCAGTACTTC. Translation: CAITETGSYEQYF.

The rearrangement links TRBV30 to TRBJ2-1, with 9 nucleotides matching TRBD1. Germline V gene sequence: CDR1 GTSNPN, CDR2 SVGIG (reference sequence). V lost 0 bases, J lost 9 bases, and 0 bases stayed unmatched. The CDR3 has 12 amino acids. In nucleotides, the CDR3 is TGTGCCTGGAGTGTGACAGGGGGTGAGCAGTTCTTC. Its protein is CAWSVTGGEQFF.

The chain is built from TRBV19 and TRBJ1-1; unclear D gene. This CDR3 has 14 residues. The ends were cut back, 7 bases at V and 1 base at J, with 13 bases in the middle. Per the germline V gene, CDR1 is LNHDA and CDR2 is SQIVND (reference sequence). The CDR3 DNA reads as TGTGCCAGTACCGGAGTAGGAGCGAACACTGAAGCTTTCTTT. Protein product: CASTGVGANTEAFF.

The CDR3 sequence is CASSVPPVAGGIRNEQFF. CDR3 nucleotides: TGTGCCAGCAGCGTCCCCCCTGTAGCGGGAGGAATCCGCAATGAGCAGTTCTTC. The rearrangement uses TRBV9 and TRBJ2-1; 10 bases line up with TRBD2. V trimming: 2 bases; J trimming: 6 bases; junction bases outside the gene matches: 14. The CDR3 consists of 18 residues. Per the germline V gene, CDR1 is SGDLS and CDR2 is YYNGEE.

This chain links TRBV4-1 with TRBJ2-5, with TRBD1 matching 7 bases. The J segment lost 5 bases and the V segment lost 4 bases, leaving 7 bases of the junction unmatched. This CDR3 is 14 amino acids long. CDR1 is MGHRA, CDR2 YSYEKL, per germline. For the CDR3, the DNA is TGCGCCAGCAGCCCATTAACAGGGGTGGAGACCCAGTACTTC. Protein product: CASSPLTGVETQYF.

The CDR3 nucleotides are TGTGCCAGCAGTACTGCGGGACTATACTACGAGCAGTACTTC. It encodes CASSTAGLYYEQYF. The chain recombines TRBV6-1 with TRBJ2-7; 7 bases fit TRBD2. The CDR3 consists of 14 residues. Germline V lookup: CDR1 MNHNS, CDR2 SASEGT. V was pared by 5 bases and J by 3 bases, with 7 bases of the junction left unmatched.

The rearrangement links TRBV30 to TRBJ2-3; D gene ambiguous. The CDR3 runs to 15 residues. V lost 0 bases, J lost 0 bases, and 10 bases lay in between. The germline V gene encodes CDR1 GTSNPN and CDR2 SVGIG (reference sequence). The CDR3 spells CAWSVPSGSTDTQYF. DNA for the CDR3: TGTGCCTGGAGTGTACCCTCAGGTAGCACAGATACGCAGTATTTT.